This T cell receptor beta chain was identified during a study of T cells after yellow fever vaccination. Findings and limits, study-wide: Reappearance after the booster was observed for most primary-vaccination clones (about 95% CD4, more than 70% CD8).

TCRdb processed the 5' RACE reads anew with MiXCR; each CDR3 protein has one entry. Of 250,000 or so distinct CDR3 sequences in the sample, more than 3.5% are singletons; the top ten hold 15% to 20%. Germline loops: CDR1 SGHTA, CDR2 FQGTGA. V lost 5 bases, J lost 5 bases, and 12 bases stayed unmatched. The CDR3 consists of 15 residues. Only a few counts were recorded for this clonotype. The antigen is undetermined. The chain couples TRBV7-3 to TRBJ2-7, with 7 bases lining up with TRBD2. This TCR was recovered from a man aged 18 to 35 who received the YFV17D yellow fever vaccine. The sequenced sample was PBMCs, obtained 15 days after the yellow fever booster vaccination. The CDR3 spells CASSPGGGPADEQYF. The CDR3 DNA reads as TGTGCCAGCAGCCCGGGGGGAGGCCCAGCGGACGAGCAGTACTTC.